This T cell receptor (beta chain) was captured by sequencing in a study of T cells after yellow fever vaccination. The wider study: SMART-Seq v4 Ultra Low Input prepared libraries from low-cell fractions. The study, taken as a whole, reports: Weaker overall, the secondary response nonetheless peaked faster (day 5 versus 15).

TCR cDNA, made by 5'RACE template switching, carried an added universal primer site and UMIs. In TCRdb, the 5' RACE reads were re-called with MiXCR into one record per CDR3 protein. The sample holds around 29,000 distinct CDR3 sequences, roughly 6.1% seen once. This clonotype was seen a handful of times. The CDR3 sequence is 15 residues long. The ends were cut back, 6 bases at V and 0 bases at J, with 12 bases in the middle. In germline, CDR1 is MDHEN, CDR2 SYDVKM. The sequence was collected from a man aged 25-45 years who received the YFV17D yellow fever vaccine. The sequencing used PBMCs, either bulk or a sorted T-cell subset (CD4+, CD8+, memory, or dextramer-sorted; not recorded which), collected on the day of the yellow fever booster vaccination. This sequence joins TRBV28 and TRBJ1-3, with a weak D call TRBD1 (5 bases). The CDR3 reads CASSRPTVSGNTIYF. CDR3 nucleotides: TGTGCCAGCAGCCGCCCGACAGTCTCTGGAAACACCATATATTTT.